A selection of T cell receptor beta chains follows, all from one sample in a study of T cells in localized non-small cell lung cancer. The data were produced by immunoSEQ multiplex PCR, yet TCRdb's version contains in-frame clones alone and is incomplete. This table holds 70,000 or so clones, roughly 84% found once. The source material was peripheral blood, sampled before any cancer treatment. The receptor set was obtained from a female donor of 60 years or more with stage I lung adenocarcinoma. Both conserved end residues are part of each CDR3. Each record gives: D gene, J gene, V gene, clone size, CDR3 DNA, CDR3 protein. A D gene is named only where the DNA matches it firmly. Clone sizes are given selectively: once, few, many, or a class where the clone is expanded.

D: .
J: TRBJ1-2
V: TRBV6-5
size: .
DNA: TGTGCCAGCAGTTACTCGGCGTCTAACTATGGCTACACCTTC
CDR3: CASSYSASNYGYTF

D: .
J: TRBJ2-5
V: TRBV7-2
size: .
DNA: TGTGCCAGCAGCTTATATGTCCGGGAGACCCAGTACTTC
CDR3: CASSLYVRETQYF

D: .
J: TRBJ2-7
V: TRBV5-1
size: .
DNA: TGCGCCAGCAGCTTGTCCCCAGGGTCTTCCTACGAGCAGTACTTC
CDR3: CASSLSPGSSYEQYF

D: .
J: TRBJ2-5
V: TRBV11-2
size: .
DNA: TGTGCCAGCAGCTCAATGGATCAAGAGACCCAGTACTTC
CDR3: CASSSMDQETQYF

D: TRBD1
J: TRBJ1-1
V: TRBV19
size: .
DNA: TGTGCCACACTACAGGGGACGACTGAAGCTTTCTTT
CDR3: CATLQGTTEAFF

D: .
J: TRBJ1-6
V: TRBV10-3
size: few
DNA: TGTGCCATCAGTGAGTACGTCTATAATTCACCCCTCCACTTT
CDR3: CAISEYVYNSPLHF

D: .
J: TRBJ2-7
V: TRBV10-1
size: .
DNA: TGCGCCAGCAGTGAACCCGGCTACGAGCAGTACTTC
CDR3: CASSEPGYEQYF

D: .
J: TRBJ2-7
V: TRBV29-1
size: .
DNA: TGCAGCGGAGGGATCGGCGGGACGAACGAGCAGTACTTC
CDR3: CSGGIGGTNEQYF

D: .
J: TRBJ1-2
V: TRBV6-5
size: .
DNA: TGTGCCAGCAGTCCAGGCGTGGGTGGCGGCTACACCTTC
CDR3: CASSPGVGGGYTF

D: TRBD2
J: TRBJ2-5
V: TRBV10-3
size: once
DNA: TGTGCCATCGGACTAGCGGGGGTAAAGGAGACCCAGTACTTC
CDR3: CAIGLAGVKETQYF

D: TRBD1
J: TRBJ1-1
V: TRBV12-5
size: .
DNA: TGTGCTAGTGGGAGTATAACCGGGACAGGGCCCCCTGAAGCTTTCTTT
CDR3: CASGSITGTGPPEAFF

D: TRBD1
J: TRBJ2-5
V: TRBV2
size: .
DNA: TGTGCCAGCCGACAGGGAGAGGTGCGTTGGGAGACCCAGTACTTC
CDR3: CASRQGEVRWETQYF

D: TRBD2
J: TRBJ2-3
V: TRBV7-2
size: .
DNA: TGTGCCAGCAGCTTACAGGGAGGGGCGGGAGCCACAGATACGCAGTATTTT
CDR3: CASSLQGGAGATDTQYF

D: TRBD2
J: TRBJ2-4
V: TRBV28
size: .
DNA: TGTGCCAGCAGCTACGACGCGGGGGTGGCCAAAAACATTCAGTACTTC
CDR3: CASSYDAGVAKNIQYF

D: TRBD1
J: TRBJ1-4
V: TRBV6-6
size: .
DNA: TGTGCCAGCAGTTACTCGGGACAGGATAATGAAAAACTGTTTTTT
CDR3: CASSYSGQDNEKLFF

D: .
J: TRBJ2-1
V: TRBV7-3
size: .
DNA: TGTGCCAGCAGCCTCAACCCGGCGGACGGCAGGGATGAGCAGTTCTTC
CDR3: CASSLNPADGRDEQFF

D: .
J: TRBJ2-5
V: TRBV11-3
size: .
DNA: TGTGCCAGCAGCTCCTGGACAGAAGAGACCCAGTACTTC
CDR3: CASSSWTEETQYF

D: .
J: TRBJ2-3
V: TRBV14
size: .
DNA: TGTGCCAGCAGCCCCTGGCAGGGGGGCAATACGCAGTATTTT
CDR3: CASSPWQGGNTQYF

D: TRBD2
J: TRBJ2-3
V: TRBV5-1
size: few
DNA: TGCGCCAGCAGCTTGGCCTCGGGTAGCGGGGGGGCCGGGGATACGCAGTATTTT
CDR3: CASSLASGSGGAGDTQYF

D: TRBD1
J: TRBJ2-5
V: TRBV5-4
size: .
DNA: TGTGCCAGCAGCTTGCTTACAGGGGGCCCAAAAGAGACCCAGTACTTC
CDR3: CASSLLTGGPKETQYF

D: .
J: TRBJ2-7
V: TRBV19
size: once
DNA: TGTGCCAGTAGTACGGGACCAGGGTACGAGCAGTACTTC
CDR3: CASSTGPGYEQYF

D: .
J: TRBJ1-1
V: TRBV6-1
size: .
DNA: TGTGCCAGCAGTGCCACGGAGAACACTGAAGCTTTCTTT
CDR3: CASSATENTEAFF

D: .
J: TRBJ2-7
V: TRBV2
size: .
DNA: TGTGCCAGCAGGGGGGCCGGGACTACAACTAGTTTGGAGCAGTACTTC
CDR3: CASRGAGTTTSLEQYF

D: TRBD1
J: TRBJ1-1
V: TRBV28
size: .
DNA: TGTGCCAGCAGTCCCAGGGGGCTGGACACTGAAGCTTTCTTT
CDR3: CASSPRGLDTEAFF

D: .
J: TRBJ1-1
V: TRBV7-3
size: .
DNA: TGTGCCAGCAGCTTAACAGGGCCGAACACTGAAGCTTTCTTT
CDR3: CASSLTGPNTEAFF

D: .
J: TRBJ2-1
V: TRBV2
size: .
DNA: TGTGCCAGCAGTGAAGCGCTTCCTGGAGATGGGAATGAGCAGTTCTTC
CDR3: CASSEALPGDGNEQFF

D: .
J: TRBJ2-7
V: TRBV10-2
size: once
DNA: TGCGCCAGCAGTGAGAGGGGGGGGATTTACGAGCAGTACTTC
CDR3: CASSERGGIYEQYF

D: TRBD2
J: TRBJ2-2
V: TRBV29-1
size: .
DNA: TGCAGCGCTGGACTAGCGGGAACCGAAAATACCGGGGAGCTGTTTTTT
CDR3: CSAGLAGTENTGELFF

D: .
J: TRBJ2-6
V: TRBV19
size: .
DNA: TGTGCCAGTAGAACCGGGGCGTCAGGGGCCAACGTCCTGACTTTC
CDR3: CASRTGASGANVLTF

D: .
J: TRBJ2-7
V: TRBV28
size: .
DNA: TGTGCCAGCAGTTTTCCCCCATCCTACGAGCAGTACTTC
CDR3: CASSFPPSYEQYF

D: TRBD1
J: TRBJ1-1
V: TRBV4-1
size: few
DNA: TGCGCCAGCAGACTGGGACAGTCGAACACTGAAGCTTTCTTT
CDR3: CASRLGQSNTEAFF

D: .
J: TRBJ2-1
V: TRBV5-6
size: .
DNA: TGTGCCAGCAGCTTGGTGTCTCGAGGGACCTTTAAGGAGTCTAATGAGCAGTTCTTC
CDR3: CASSLVSRGTFKESNEQFF

D: TRBD2
J: TRBJ2-5
V: TRBV19
size: .
DNA: TGTGCCAGTAGTATAAATCGGGCGGGAGGGCCAGTCGTGACCCAGTACTTC
CDR3: CASSINRAGGPVVTQYF

D: .
J: TRBJ1-1
V: TRBV19
size: many
DNA: TGTGCCAGTAGTACAAACAGGAATATGAACACTGAAGCTTTCTTT
CDR3: CASSTNRNMNTEAFF

D: .
J: TRBJ1-3
V: TRBV4-1
size: once
DNA: TGCGCCAGCAGCCAAGAGGGGACTGATGGAAACACCATATATTTT
CDR3: CASSQEGTDGNTIYF

D: .
J: TRBJ1-1
V: TRBV7-9
size: .
DNA: TGTGCCAGCAGCTTATTGGGGACAATCACTGAAGCTTTCTTT
CDR3: CASSLLGTITEAFF

D: .
J: TRBJ2-3
V: TRBV6-1
size: .
DNA: TGTGCCAGCATGCTAGCAGAGAACACAGATACGCAGTATTTT
CDR3: CASMLAENTDTQYF

D: TRBD1
J: TRBJ2-7
V: TRBV10-3
size: .
DNA: TGTGCCGTGAAGGCGACAGGGGGCAACTACGAGCAGTACTTC
CDR3: CAVKATGGNYEQYF

D: TRBD1
J: TRBJ2-3
V: TRBV25-1
size: .
DNA: TGTGCCAGCAGGGGACAGGTCAGCACAGATACGCAGTATTTT
CDR3: CASRGQVSTDTQYF

D: TRBD2
J: TRBJ2-7
V: TRBV5-1
size: .
DNA: TGCGCCAGCAGCTCGAACCCGACTAGCGGGGGTGGAACTCCCTACGAGCAGTACTTC
CDR3: CASSSNPTSGGGTPYEQYF

D: TRBD1
J: TRBJ2-7
V: TRBV28
size: .
DNA: TGTGCCAGCAGTTCCCACAGGGGGGAGGAATACTTC
CDR3: CASSSHRGEEYF

D: .
J: TRBJ2-1
V: TRBV4-2
size: few
DNA: TGTGCCAGCAGCCAAGACTTGTATGCTAGCCCTTACAATGAGCAGTTCTTC
CDR3: CASSQDLYASPYNEQFF

D: .
J: TRBJ1-6
V: TRBV21-1
size: few
DNA: TGTGCCAGCAGAAGACCCGAGACGCTCTATAATTCACCCCTCCACTTT
CDR3: CASRRPETLYNSPLHF

D: .
J: TRBJ2-6
V: TRBV4-1
size: .
DNA: TGCGCCAGCAGCCGCTCCTCTGGGGCCAACGTCCTGACTTTC
CDR3: CASSRSSGANVLTF

D: .
J: TRBJ2-3
V: TRBV29-1
size: .
DNA: TGCAGCGTGCACAGGTGGGGTGGCACAGATACGCAGTATTTT
CDR3: CSVHRWGGTDTQYF

D: TRBD2
J: TRBJ2-5
V: TRBV2
size: .
DNA: TGTGCCAGCAGTGGGACTAGCGGGGGACTTCAAGAGACCCAGTACTTC
CDR3: CASSGTSGGLQETQYF

D: TRBD1
J: TRBJ2-3
V: TRBV4-1
size: once
DNA: TGCGCCAGCAGCCGGGGACAGGCAACTAGCACAGATACGCAGTATTTT
CDR3: CASSRGQATSTDTQYF

D: .
J: TRBJ2-5
V: TRBV2
size: .
DNA: TGTGCCAGCAGTGAGTCTTATCAAGAGACCCAGTACTTC
CDR3: CASSESYQETQYF

D: .
J: TRBJ1-6
V: TRBV2
size: .
DNA: TGTGCCAGCAGTGAAGCGCTAAATTCACCCCTCCACTTT
CDR3: CASSEALNSPLHF

D: .
J: TRBJ1-2
V: TRBV5-1
size: .
DNA: TGCGCCAGCAGCACCGGAGCAGCCAGGTTTGTTGGCTACACCTTC
CDR3: CASSTGAARFVGYTF

D: TRBD2
J: TRBJ2-7
V: TRBV6-6
size: .
DNA: TGTGCCAGCAGACCCCTAGCGGGAGGCTCCTACGAGCAGTACTTC
CDR3: CASRPLAGGSYEQYF

D: .
J: TRBJ2-1
V: TRBV7-2
size: few
DNA: TGTGCCGTGGGTTCGACTCCCAGTTTTGAGCAGTTCTTC
CDR3: CAVGSTPSFEQFF

D: .
J: TRBJ2-5
V: TRBV5-1
size: .
DNA: TGCGCCAGCAGCTTGGACCGCCAAGAGACCCAGTACTTC
CDR3: CASSLDRQETQYF

D: .
J: TRBJ1-1
V: TRBV20-1
size: .
DNA: TGCAGTGCGAATCCCGGGTCTATAACTTTCTTT
CDR3: CSANPGSITFF

D: .
J: TRBJ2-2
V: TRBV11-3
size: .
DNA: TGTGCCAGCAGCCTGGATTTTATTAGTCGGTGGGACACCGGGGAGCTGTTTTTT
CDR3: CASSLDFISRWDTGELFF

D: .
J: TRBJ2-7
V: TRBV19
size: .
DNA: TGTGCCAGTAGTCTCGCCGGGACTTCCTACGAGCAGTACTTC
CDR3: CASSLAGTSYEQYF

D: TRBD2
J: TRBJ2-6
V: TRBV27
size: .
DNA: TGTGCCAGCAGTTTATTTGGGCTAGCGGTGTCTGGGGCCAACGTCCTGACTTTC
CDR3: CASSLFGLAVSGANVLTF

D: TRBD2
J: TRBJ2-7
V: TRBV7-3
size: once
DNA: TGTGCCAGCAGCTTAACTTCGGGGGGGCATGCCGACTCCTACGAGCAGTACTTC
CDR3: CASSLTSGGHADSYEQYF

D: .
J: TRBJ2-3
V: TRBV28
size: .
DNA: TGTGCCAGCAGTTTTCGCGGGCACCCCACAGATACGCAGTATTTT
CDR3: CASSFRGHPTDTQYF